This T cell receptor (beta chain) was identified in a study of cytomegalovirus exposure and HLA in healthy donors. Across the study: The 110 or so validation repertoires were produced on the same platform as the 700 or so repertoires of the first cohort. This was reported in a later analysis. Overall study findings and caveats: Most observed TCR sequences were rare, whereas some public TCRs were detected in many donors.

Some clones are missing from TCRdb's copy, which holds only in-frame ones; the method was immunoSEQ multiplex PCR. In the table there are under 200,000 clones, about 90% of which are singletons. As regards this clone: Its antigen is not identified.

The sequenced sample was PBMCs. The receptor was derived from a woman in her 30s in good health and CMV-seronegative.

The CDR3 bases are TGTGCCAGCAGCGCGAGCACAGATACGCAGTATTTT. Encoded protein: CASSASTDTQYF. The chain uses TRBV6-5 and TRBJ2-3, with unresolved D. V dropped 6 bases and J dropped 0 bases, with 4 bases sitting between them. Germline loops: CDR1 MNHEY, CDR2 SVGAGI. The CDR3 is made up of 12 amino acids.